The clone carrying this T cell receptor beta chain occurred many times. The antigen is undetermined. This CDR3 region has 15 residues. The germline V and J ends were trimmed by 0 bases and 5 bases, with 15 bases remaining between them. Germline CDR1 reads DFQATT; CDR2 reads SNEGSKA (reference sequence). No cell fractionation was done, so the repertoire covers all unsorted peripheral blood T cells. Peripheral blood, under 3 ml, was drawn for RNA extraction. The entry originates in a study of HIV-infected patients and healthy controls. 500 ng RNA was reverse transcribed with alpha and beta constant-region primers. Each of the alpha and beta chains got its own library through chain-specific third strand synthesis with indices. From the 5' RACE reads, TCRdb called clonotypes with MiXCR, one entry per CDR3 protein. The table shows approximately 13,000 distinct CDR3 sequences, with about 5.1% occurring only once.

Notes on the study in general: MAIT alpha-chain CDR3s were frequent in healthy controls, depleted in HIV+. Diversity differences between study cohorts were not due to their slight age and sex differences.

The sequenced sample consisted of blood. The TCR comes from an adult in good health. The V gene is TRBV20-1, the J gene TRBJ2-3; a weak D match, TRBD2 (5 bases). In DNA form, the CDR3 reads TGCAGTGCTAGAGATCGTGGAGCGGTGCTAGATACGCAGTATTTT. This encodes CSARDRGAVLDTQYF.